Listed below are T cell receptor beta chains from one sample, sequenced in a study of cytomegalovirus exposure and HLA in healthy donors. Clones were read by immunoSEQ multiplex PCR, and TCRdb kept only the in-frame ones, dropping some. The sample spans about 140,000 clones; the ten largest clones claim roughly 2%. Sequences were obtained from PBMCs. The receptor source for this set is a young woman in good health and CMV-seronegative. Both conserved end residues are part of each CDR3. The D gene is left open where the match is weak.

TRBV19,TRBJ2-4,.,CASSSGDSNIQYF,TGTGCCAGTAGTAGCGGGGACTCAAACATTCAGTACTTC
TRBV5-1,TRBJ1-2,TRBD1,CASSLDGQGVNGYTF,TGCGCCAGCAGCTTGGATGGACAGGGTGTAAATGGCTACACCTTC
TRBV7-8,TRBJ2-2,TRBD1,CASSFDRGTGYLAGELFF,TGTGCCAGCAGCTTCGATCGTGGGACAGGGTATCTCGCCGGGGAGCTGTTTTTT
TRBV28,TRBJ1-3,TRBD1,CASSLRQGAPGNTIYF,TGTGCCAGCAGTTTAAGACAGGGGGCCCCTGGAAACACCATATATTTT
TRBV5-4,TRBJ2-3,TRBD2,CASSLGELAGLATDTQYF,TGTGCCAGCAGCTTAGGGGAGTTAGCGGGCCTAGCCACAGATACGCAGTATTTT
TRBV15,TRBJ2-3,TRBD2,CATSRDRSSGRRPRDTDTQYF,TGTGCCACCAGCAGAGATCGGTCTAGCGGGAGGCGGCCCCGGGACACAGATACGCAGTATTTT
TRBV6-5,TRBJ1-3,.,CASRDSGEYTIYF,TGTGCCAGCAGGGACTCGGGGGAATACACCATATATTTT
TRBV14,TRBJ1-2,.,CASSRVGEAGYTF,TGTGCCAGCAGCCGCGTCGGGGAGGCTGGCTACACCTTC
TRBV6-6,TRBJ2-2,.,CASSQPGQNTGELFF,TGTGCCAGCAGTCAACCGGGACAGAACACCGGGGAGCTGTTTTTT
TRBV27,TRBJ1-6,TRBD1,CASSSTGGFSPLHF,TGTGCCAGCAGTTCGACAGGGGGATTTTCACCCCTCCACTTT
TRBV30,TRBJ2-3,.,CAWTSRDTSTDTQYF,TGTGCCTGGACTTCCCGGGACACCTCCACAGATACGCAGTATTTT
TRBV19,TRBJ1-3,.,CASSANTGYGNTIYF,TGTGCCAGTAGTGCCAATACAGGGTACGGAAACACCATATATTTT
TRBV5-4,TRBJ1-2,TRBD1,CASSLLDRGIDYGYTF,TGTGCCAGCAGCTTGTTGGACAGGGGGATTGACTATGGCTACACCTTC
TRBV10-3,TRBJ2-3,TRBD1,CAITRGQGDTQYF,TGTGCCATCACGAGGGGGCAGGGAGATACGCAGTATTTT
TRBV10-2,TRBJ2-6,TRBD2,CAGSRLAGSGANVLTF,TGCGCCGGCAGTAGACTAGCGGGATCTGGGGCCAACGTCCTGACTTTC
TRBV7-9,TRBJ2-6,TRBD1,CASSSGTGGPGANVLTF,TGTGCCAGCAGTTCCGGGACAGGGGGACCTGGGGCCAACGTCCTGACTTTC
TRBV15,TRBJ1-2,.,CATSSLGRLYGYTF,TGTGCCACCAGCAGCTTGGGCCGTCTTTATGGCTACACCTTC
TRBV6-1,TRBJ1-3,.,CATSHPVSGNTIYF,TGTGCCACCTCCCACCCGGTGTCCGGAAACACCATATATTTT
TRBV7-2,TRBJ1-2,TRBD1,CGCTPGQLTYYGYTF,TGTGGATGTACCCCGGGACAGCTCACTTACTATGGCTACACCTTC
TRBV6-5,TRBJ1-6,.,CASSYSPGRNSPLHF,TGTGCCAGCAGTTATTCTCCGGGTCGAAATTCACCCCTCCACTTT
TRBV11-2,TRBJ2-7,.,CASSSTGYEQYF,TGTGCCAGCAGTTCTACGGGCTACGAGCAGTACTTC
TRBV21-1,TRBJ2-1,.,CASSKSRPISEQFF,TGTGCCAGCAGCAAAAGCCGCCCAATATCCGAGCAGTTCTTC
TRBV28,TRBJ1-3,.,CASSLTGRSGNTIYF,TGTGCCAGCAGTTTAACAGGCCGCTCTGGAAACACCATATATTTT
TRBV11-3,TRBJ1-2,TRBD1,CASSLDLHTGGADYGYTF,TGTGCCAGCAGCTTAGATTTGCACACAGGGGGCGCGGACTATGGCTACACCTTC
TRBV7-8,TRBJ2-1,TRBD2,CASSFGLAPHNEQFF,TGTGCCAGCAGCTTTGGACTAGCCCCCCACAATGAGCAGTTCTTC
TRBV7-2,TRBJ2-2,TRBD2,CASSNPGLAGGELFF,TGTGCCAGCAGCAACCCGGGACTAGCGGGCGGGGAGCTGTTTTTT
TRBV28,TRBJ2-3,TRBD1,CASSGGYRGRRDTQYF,TGTGCCAGCAGTGGGGGCTACAGGGGGCGGAGAGATACGCAGTATTTT
TRBV11-2,TRBJ2-7,TRBD2,CASSLGGGTYEQYF,TGTGCCAGCAGCTTAGGCGGGGGGACCTACGAGCAGTACTTC
TRBV28,TRBJ2-1,TRBD2,CASRGLAVYNEQFF,TGTGCCAGCAGAGGACTAGCGGTCTACAATGAGCAGTTCTTC
TRBV25-1,TRBJ2-5,TRBD2,CASSAGLAALGTQYF,TGTGCCAGCAGTGCCGGACTAGCGGCTTTGGGGACCCAGTACTTC
TRBV7-2,TRBJ1-2,TRBD1,CASSSTDRDVHF,TGTGCCAGCAGCTCGACGGACAGGGACGTGCACTTC
TRBV5-8,TRBJ2-2,.,CASLLMLGTGELFF,TGTGCCAGCCTCTTGATGCTAGGCACCGGGGAGCTGTTTTTT
TRBV6-1,TRBJ2-7,.,CASSGGLAFTYEQYF,TGTGCCAGCAGCGGCGGGCTAGCGTTTACCTACGAGCAGTACTTC
TRBV7-8,TRBJ2-4,.,CASSLGGAGKNIQYF,TGTGCCAGCAGCTTAGGCGGCGCGGGCAAAAACATTCAGTACTTC
TRBV7-9,TRBJ1-1,.,CASSLDAGEAFF,TGTGCCAGCAGCTTAGACGCAGGAGAAGCTTTCTTT
TRBV7-6,TRBJ2-7,TRBD2,CASSSREGLGEQYF,TGTGCCAGCAGCTCCCGGGAGGGGTTGGGTGAGCAGTACTTC
TRBV9,TRBJ2-1,TRBD2,CASSVEGVAGGYNEQFF,TGTGCCAGCAGCGTAGAAGGAGTAGCGGGAGGGTACAATGAGCAGTTCTTC
TRBV30,TRBJ2-7,TRBD1,CASSGTAELKSSYEQYF,TGTGCCTCCTCCGGGACAGCAGAGCTAAAAAGCTCCTACGAGCAGTACTTC
TRBV15,TRBJ1-2,.,CATSRDYRVGSGYTF,TGTGCCACCAGCAGAGACTACAGGGTTGGTTCGGGCTACACCTTC
TRBV5-6,TRBJ2-7,.,CASTLGGQSYEQYF,TGTGCCAGCACCCTCGGGGGACAGAGCTACGAGCAGTACTTC
TRBV13,TRBJ2-7,.,CASSIRWGLTYEQYF,TGTGCCAGCAGTATACGTTGGGGACTGACCTACGAGCAGTACTTC
TRBV29-1,TRBJ2-5,.,CSVEGIRERETQYF,TGCAGCGTTGAAGGTATACGGGAGCGGGAGACCCAGTACTTC